The 14 T cell receptor beta chains below all came from one sample that was sequenced in a study of blood T cell repertoires in COVID-19. Data came from immunoSEQ multiplex PCR; TCRdb stores just in-frame clones and leaves some out. Of about 98,000 clones listed, approximately 72% are singletons. The sample taken for sequencing was peripheral blood. The receptors come from a man between 65 and 85 years old with acute or convalescent COVID-19.

This chain links TRBV27 with TRBJ1-5, with D hard to call. CDR3 length: 16 amino acids. Trimming removed 1 base from V and 2 bases from J, with 12 bases in between. Germline CDR1 is MNHEY and CDR2 is SMNVEV (reference sequence). CDR3 coding DNA: TGTGCCAGCAGTTTATGGGCAGGTCTGGGCAATCAGCCCCAGCATTTT. Translated, it gives CASSLWAGLGNQPQHF.

V usage is TRBV23-1 and J usage is TRBJ2-5, with D possibly TRBD1 on 6 matching bases. TRBV23-1 belongs to the ORF category, with a function that is uncertain. The CDR3 has 16 amino acids. Trimming took 6 bases from V and 4 from J, leaving 21 bases between them. As DNA, the CDR3 is TGCGCCAGCAGCCTTCCGGGACATCTCAAGCGAGAGACCCAGTACTTC. It is translated as CASSLPGHLKRETQYF.

The genes are TRBV4-1 and TRBJ2-7; D is possibly TRBD2 (5 bases). The V and J ends lost 2 bases and 0 bases respectively, with 11 bases between them. CDR3 length: 15 amino acids. Germline CDR1 reads MGHRA; CDR2 reads YSYEKL. The CDR3 bases are TGCGCCAGCAGCCAACGGGGTCTTCTCTCCTACGAGCAGTACTTC. It yields the protein CASSQRGLLSYEQYF.

The gene calls are TRBV29-1 and TRBJ1-2; no clear D. Looked up from germline, CDR1 is SQVTM and CDR2 is ANQGSEA. Trimming took off 4 bases at V and 0 bases at J, with 12 bases between the two ends. The CDR3 runs to 14 residues. CDR3 DNA sequence: TGCAGCGTTGGCGGGGTTGCACCTAACTATGGCTACACCTTC. Its protein is CSVGGVAPNYGYTF.

This clone has a handful of counts. This chain joins TRBV5-4 and TRBJ2-7; D call uncertain. Germline lookup yields CDR1 SGHNT and CDR2 YYREEE (reference sequence). There are 14 residues in the CDR3. The V and J ends lost 3 bases and 2 bases respectively, with 12 bases between them. The CDR3 bases are TGTGCCAGCAGCTCCCCCCTGGCCCCCTACGAGCAGTACTTC. Translation gives CASSSPLAPYEQYF.

The chain couples TRBV6-6 to TRBJ2-5; a possible D gene is TRBD1 (6 bases). The CDR3 runs to 15 residues. Trimming removed 6 bases from V and 5 bases from J, with 19 bases in between. Germline values: CDR1 MNHNY, CDR2 SVGAGI (reference sequence). CDR3 sequence: CASRLDSDGGETQYF. The CDR3, as DNA: TGTGCCAGCAGATTGGACAGCGATGGTGGGGAGACCCAGTACTTC.

This chain joins TRBV4-3 and TRBJ1-4; tentative D call: TRBD1 (6 bases). With 0 bases removed from V and 8 bases from J, the gap between germline ends came to 16 bases. Germline CDR1 reads LGHNA; CDR2 reads YSLEER. CDR3 length: 16 residues. The CDR3: CASSQDRNRVNEKLFF. The CDR3 DNA is TGCGCCAGCAGCCAAGATCGGAACAGGGTAAACGAAAAACTGTTTTTT.

The chain couples TRBV28 to TRBJ1-2; a possible D gene is TRBD1 (5 bases). The CDR3 sequence is 16 residues long. Germline-derived CDR1 and CDR2 are MDHEN and SYDVKM. V lost 3 bases to trimming and J lost 4 bases, with 18 bases between them. The DNA of the CDR3 is TGTGCCAGCAGTTTGGGGGGTAAGGGTGGGGCCTATGGCTACACCTTC. Amino acids: CASSLGGKGGAYGYTF.

This CDR3 is CASSVQYWPTDTEAFF. The DNA for the CDR3 is TGTGCCAGCAGTGTACAGTATTGGCCTACCGACACTGAAGCTTTCTTT. The J gene is TRBJ1-1, the V gene TRBV2; the D is unclear. The CDR3 sequence is 16 residues long. V gave up 4 bases and J gave up 3 bases, with 18 bases separating them. The germline CDR1 and CDR2 sequences are SNHLY and FYNNEI.

The rearrangement joins TRBV19 to TRBJ1-5; D ambiguous. The CDR3 totals 13 residues. V lost 5 bases and J lost 8, with 13 bases in between. Germline CDR1 reads LNHDA; CDR2 reads SQIVND (reference sequence). CDR3 DNA sequence: TGTGCCAGTAGTTCCCCCCGCACTAAGCCCCAGCATTTT. This sequence encodes CASSSPRTKPQHF.

The genes are TRBV18 and TRBJ2-7; 7 bases are a match to TRBD1. Germline V gives CDR1 KGHSH, CDR2 LQKENI. The CDR3 length is 16 residues. J gave up 1 base and V 2 bases, and 8 bases lay outside the gene matches. The CDR3 nucleotides are TGTGCCAGCTCACCAACGTTAGGACAGGATTCCTACGAGCAGTACTTC. This codes for CASSPTLGQDSYEQYF.

The chain couples TRBV4-3 to TRBJ1-6; no firm D call. Between the trimmed V and J ends, which lost 1 base and 0 bases, there was a span of 13 bases. CDR3 length: 18 amino acids. Germline V CDR1 and CDR2: LGHNA, YSLEER. The CDR3 DNA reads TGCGCCAGCAGCCAAGGGGCCAGGTCAGGCTCCTATAATTCACCCCTCCACTTT. This codes for CASSQGARSGSYNSPLHF.

This clone showed up just a few times. This chain connects TRBV6-2 or TRBV6-3 to TRBJ2-1; possibly TRBD2 for D (5 bases). From germline, CDR1 is MNHEY and CDR2 SVGEGT. Trimming took off 4 bases at V and 4 bases at J, with 11 bases between the two ends. The CDR3 spans 14 residues. The CDR3 DNA reads TGTGCCAGCAGTTGGCGGGTATTATACAATGAGCAGTTCTTC. It specifies CASSWRVLYNEQFF.

The V call is TRBV19, the J call TRBJ1-2; the D gene is possibly TRBD1 (5 bases). V gave up 3 bases and J gave up 5 bases, with 13 bases separating them. This CDR3 contains 14 residues. Germline CDR1 reads LNHDA; CDR2 reads SQIVND (reference sequence). The CDR3 DNA reads as TGTGCCAGTAGTATCCAGGGTGGAGGGTATGGCTACACCTTC. Protein: CASSIQGGGYGYTF.